This TCR beta chain was sequenced for a study of blood T cell repertoires in COVID-19. The CDR3 loop spans 13 amino acids. Losses at the gene ends were 11 bases for V and 4 bases for J; bases not matched to a gene: 10. Germline V CDR1 and CDR2: ENHRY, SYGVKD. Sequenced by immunoSEQ multiplex PCR; TCRdb stores in-frame clones only, minus some. The data show about 130,000 clones, around 88% seen once. Material for sequencing was peripheral blood. The TCR sequence derives from a man aged 50 to 59 with acute or convalescent COVID-19. The J gene is TRBJ2-5, the V gene TRBV10-3; 7 bases align to TRBD2. The CDR3, as DNA: TGTGCCTACCGGAGCGGGGATGGAGAGACCCAGTACTTC. Amino acid sequence: CAYRSGDGETQYF.